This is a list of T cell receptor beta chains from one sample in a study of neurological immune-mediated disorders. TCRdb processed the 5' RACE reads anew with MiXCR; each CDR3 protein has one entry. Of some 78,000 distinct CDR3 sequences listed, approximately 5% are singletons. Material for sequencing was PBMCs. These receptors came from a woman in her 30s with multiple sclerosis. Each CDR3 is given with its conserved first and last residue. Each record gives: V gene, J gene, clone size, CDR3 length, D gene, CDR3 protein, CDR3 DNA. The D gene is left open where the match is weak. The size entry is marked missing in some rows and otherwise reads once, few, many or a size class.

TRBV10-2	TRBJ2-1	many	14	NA	CASSSGSSYNEQFF	TGCGCCAGCAGTAGCGGTAGCTCCTACAATGAGCAGTTCTTC
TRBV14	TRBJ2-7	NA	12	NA	CASSINLVEQYF	TGTGCCAGCAGCATTAACCTTGTCGAGCAGTACTTC
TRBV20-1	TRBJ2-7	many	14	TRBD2	CSAPLREGWREQYF	TGCAGTGCACCCCTTCGGGAGGGTTGGAGGGAGCAGTACTTC
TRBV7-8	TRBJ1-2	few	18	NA	CASSLALPVRATNYGYTF	TGTGCCAGCAGCTTAGCTCTTCCCGTGAGGGCTACTAACTATGGCTACACCTTC
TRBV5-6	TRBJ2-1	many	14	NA	CASSLGQSYNEQFF	TGTGCCAGCAGCTTAGGGCAGTCCTACAATGAGCAGTTCTTC
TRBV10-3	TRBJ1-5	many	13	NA	CAISESNVQPQHF	TGTGCCATCAGTGAATCTAATGTTCAGCCCCAGCATTTT
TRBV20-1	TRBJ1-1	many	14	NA	CSARSDGVNTEAFF	TGCAGTGCTAGATCAGATGGTGTGAACACTGAAGCTTTCTTT
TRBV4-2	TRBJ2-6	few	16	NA	CASSQVSGSGANVLTF	TGTGCCAGCAGCCAGGTCTCGGGCTCTGGGGCCAACGTCCTGACTTTC
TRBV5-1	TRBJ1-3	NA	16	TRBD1	CASSFAGGALKDTIYF	TGCGCCAGCAGCTTCGCAGGGGGCGCCCTTAAGGACACCATATATTTT
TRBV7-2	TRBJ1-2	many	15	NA	CASSYGTPSNYGYTF	TGTGCCAGCAGCTACGGGACACCTTCTAACTATGGCTACACCTTC
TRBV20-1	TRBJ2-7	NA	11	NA	CSATTGYEQYF	TGCAGTGCTACAACAGGGTACGAGCAGTACTTC
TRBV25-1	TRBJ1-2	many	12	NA	CASSGTVYGYTF	TGTGCCAGCAGTGGGACAGTCTATGGCTACACCTTC
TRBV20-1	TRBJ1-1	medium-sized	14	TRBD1	CSARAPTGDTEAFF	TGCAGTGCTAGAGCCCCGACAGGGGACACTGAAGCTTTCTTT
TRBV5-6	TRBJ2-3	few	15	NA	CASSLVTGSPDTQYF	TGTGCCAGCAGCTTGGTGACGGGTTCGCCAGATACGCAGTATTTT
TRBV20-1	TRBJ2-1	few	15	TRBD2	CSARDWAGGGNEQFF	TGCAGTGCTAGAGATTGGGCGGGGGGCGGCAATGAGCAGTTCTTC
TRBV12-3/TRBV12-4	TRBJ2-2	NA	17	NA	CASSFVSGAPGTGELFF	TGTGCCAGCAGTTTCGTATCGGGAGCGCCGGGGACCGGGGAGCTGTTTTTT
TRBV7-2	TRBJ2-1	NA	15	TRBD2	CASSVTSGVYNEQFF	TGTGCCAGCAGCGTAACTAGCGGGGTATACAATGAGCAGTTCTTC
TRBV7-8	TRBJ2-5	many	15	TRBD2	CASSLSGGRQETQYF	TGTGCCAGCAGCCTTAGCGGGGGGCGACAAGAGACCCAGTACTTC
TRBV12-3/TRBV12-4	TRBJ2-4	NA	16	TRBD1	CASSFRQGYAKNIQYF	TGTGCCAGCAGTTTTAGACAGGGATATGCCAAAAACATTCAGTACTTC
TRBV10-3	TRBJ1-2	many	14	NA	CAISEQDKSYGYTF	TGTGCCATCAGCGAACAGGACAAATCTTATGGCTACACCTTC
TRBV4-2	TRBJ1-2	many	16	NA	CASSQGESANNYGYTF	TGTGCCAGCAGCCAAGGGGAGTCGGCAAATAACTATGGCTACACCTTC
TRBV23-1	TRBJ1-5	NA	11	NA	CASSLLQVKHF	TGCGCCAGCAGTCTTTTGCAGGTGAAGCATTTT
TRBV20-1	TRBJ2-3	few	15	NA	CSWRPCDRPTDTQYF	TGTTCGTGGCGGCCCTGCGACAGGCCCACAGATACGCAGTATTTT
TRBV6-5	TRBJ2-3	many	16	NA	CASSYSSVGVTDTQYF	TGTGCCAGCAGTTACTCGAGCGTGGGAGTCACAGATACGCAGTATTTT
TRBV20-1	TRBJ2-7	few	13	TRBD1	CSAIRDSSYEQYF	TGCAGTGCCATACGGGACAGCTCCTACGAGCAGTACTTC
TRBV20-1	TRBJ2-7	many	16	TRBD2	CSARSPGSGVTYEQYF	TGCAGTGCTAGGTCCCCCGGTAGCGGGGTTACCTACGAGCAGTACTTC
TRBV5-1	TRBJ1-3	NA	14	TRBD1	CASSPGTGGKNIYF	TGCGCCAGCAGCCCAGGGACAGGGGGAAAAAACATATATTTT
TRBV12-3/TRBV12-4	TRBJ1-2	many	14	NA	CASTSGDLGYGYTF	TGTGCCAGCACCTCGGGGGATCTCGGCTATGGCTACACCTTC
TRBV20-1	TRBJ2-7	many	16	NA	CSATSTPVGRAYEQYF	TGCAGTGCTACCTCGACCCCTGTCGGTAGAGCCTACGAGCAGTACTTC
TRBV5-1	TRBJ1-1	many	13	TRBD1	CASSSGTGEVAFF	TGCGCCAGCAGCTCCGGGACAGGGGAGGTAGCTTTCTTT
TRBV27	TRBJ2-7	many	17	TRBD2	CASSLPPPSGSSYEQYF	TGTGCCAGCAGTTTACCCCCTCCTAGCGGGAGTAGCTACGAGCAGTACTTC
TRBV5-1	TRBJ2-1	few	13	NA	CASSLGGANEQFF	TGCGCCAGCAGCTTGGGAGGGGCCAATGAGCAGTTCTTC
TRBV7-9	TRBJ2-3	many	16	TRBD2	CATGELASGNTDTQYF	TGTGCCACCGGAGAGCTGGCTAGCGGGAACACAGATACGCAGTATTTT
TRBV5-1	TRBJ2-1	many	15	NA	CASSLGVGAYNEQFF	TGCGCCAGCAGCTTGGGAGTAGGGGCCTACAATGAGCAGTTCTTC
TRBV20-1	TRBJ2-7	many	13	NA	CSARVLAGAEQYF	TGCAGTGCTAGAGTCCTCGCAGGGGCCGAGCAGTACTTC
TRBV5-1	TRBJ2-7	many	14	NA	CASSLEGGVNEQYF	TGCGCCAGCAGCTTGGAAGGAGGGGTCAACGAGCAGTACTTC
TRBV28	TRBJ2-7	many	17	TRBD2	CASSLHPPGLAGYEQYF	TGTGCCAGCAGTTTGCATCCTCCGGGACTAGCGGGCTACGAGCAGTACTTC
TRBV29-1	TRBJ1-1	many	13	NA	CSVVDAANTEAFF	TGCAGCGTTGTCGATGCAGCCAACACTGAAGCTTTCTTT
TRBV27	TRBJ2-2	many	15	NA	CASSLKVSATGELFF	TGTGCCAGCAGTTTGAAGGTTTCGGCCACCGGGGAGCTGTTTTTT
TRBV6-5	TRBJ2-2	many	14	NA	CASGNVGWTGELFF	TGTGCCAGCGGGAACGTCGGTTGGACCGGGGAGCTGTTTTTT
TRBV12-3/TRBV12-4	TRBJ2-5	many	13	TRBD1	CASNSGQGETQYF	TGTGCCAGCAACAGCGGACAGGGAGAGACCCAGTACTTC